This T cell receptor (beta chain) is from a study of vaccination and CD4 T cells after COVID-19. Study overall: Taking of post-vaccine samples occurred a median about 70 days after dose two (range 14 to 241). Points from the study as a whole: Counts of SARS-CoV-2-reactive clonotypes had a median that went from approximately 21 to 38, a nonsignificant change.

Remarks on this clonotype: Its antigen is as yet unknown.

At the Johns Hopkins FTIC core, DNA taken from cultured CD4+ T cells was sequenced by way of the Oncomine TCR Beta short-read assay. Genomic DNA from cultured CD4+ T cells was extracted. One entry per CDR3 protein, called by TCRdb with MiXCR from the PCR reads. Here the sample spans roughly 5,400 distinct CDR3 sequences, approximately 35% being singletons. The germline gives CDR1 DFQATT, CDR2 SNEGSKA (reference sequence). CDR3 length: 13 amino acids. Unmatched junction bases numbered 10, after V lost 6 bases and J lost 9 bases. Sample treatment: roughly ten-day PBMC culture with coronavirus spike peptide pools or control peptides (ViraFEST assay).

The TCR sequence derives from a human donor who had recovered from COVID-19. The material sequenced was CD4+ T cells from blood, cultured in vitro, taken after SARS-CoV-2 vaccination. The rearrangement uses TRBV20-1 and TRBJ2-5; 10 bases are a match to TRBD2. In nucleotides, the CDR3 is TGCAGTGCCCTAGCGGGGGAAAGGCAAGCCCAGTACTTC. Protein product: CSALAGERQAQYF.